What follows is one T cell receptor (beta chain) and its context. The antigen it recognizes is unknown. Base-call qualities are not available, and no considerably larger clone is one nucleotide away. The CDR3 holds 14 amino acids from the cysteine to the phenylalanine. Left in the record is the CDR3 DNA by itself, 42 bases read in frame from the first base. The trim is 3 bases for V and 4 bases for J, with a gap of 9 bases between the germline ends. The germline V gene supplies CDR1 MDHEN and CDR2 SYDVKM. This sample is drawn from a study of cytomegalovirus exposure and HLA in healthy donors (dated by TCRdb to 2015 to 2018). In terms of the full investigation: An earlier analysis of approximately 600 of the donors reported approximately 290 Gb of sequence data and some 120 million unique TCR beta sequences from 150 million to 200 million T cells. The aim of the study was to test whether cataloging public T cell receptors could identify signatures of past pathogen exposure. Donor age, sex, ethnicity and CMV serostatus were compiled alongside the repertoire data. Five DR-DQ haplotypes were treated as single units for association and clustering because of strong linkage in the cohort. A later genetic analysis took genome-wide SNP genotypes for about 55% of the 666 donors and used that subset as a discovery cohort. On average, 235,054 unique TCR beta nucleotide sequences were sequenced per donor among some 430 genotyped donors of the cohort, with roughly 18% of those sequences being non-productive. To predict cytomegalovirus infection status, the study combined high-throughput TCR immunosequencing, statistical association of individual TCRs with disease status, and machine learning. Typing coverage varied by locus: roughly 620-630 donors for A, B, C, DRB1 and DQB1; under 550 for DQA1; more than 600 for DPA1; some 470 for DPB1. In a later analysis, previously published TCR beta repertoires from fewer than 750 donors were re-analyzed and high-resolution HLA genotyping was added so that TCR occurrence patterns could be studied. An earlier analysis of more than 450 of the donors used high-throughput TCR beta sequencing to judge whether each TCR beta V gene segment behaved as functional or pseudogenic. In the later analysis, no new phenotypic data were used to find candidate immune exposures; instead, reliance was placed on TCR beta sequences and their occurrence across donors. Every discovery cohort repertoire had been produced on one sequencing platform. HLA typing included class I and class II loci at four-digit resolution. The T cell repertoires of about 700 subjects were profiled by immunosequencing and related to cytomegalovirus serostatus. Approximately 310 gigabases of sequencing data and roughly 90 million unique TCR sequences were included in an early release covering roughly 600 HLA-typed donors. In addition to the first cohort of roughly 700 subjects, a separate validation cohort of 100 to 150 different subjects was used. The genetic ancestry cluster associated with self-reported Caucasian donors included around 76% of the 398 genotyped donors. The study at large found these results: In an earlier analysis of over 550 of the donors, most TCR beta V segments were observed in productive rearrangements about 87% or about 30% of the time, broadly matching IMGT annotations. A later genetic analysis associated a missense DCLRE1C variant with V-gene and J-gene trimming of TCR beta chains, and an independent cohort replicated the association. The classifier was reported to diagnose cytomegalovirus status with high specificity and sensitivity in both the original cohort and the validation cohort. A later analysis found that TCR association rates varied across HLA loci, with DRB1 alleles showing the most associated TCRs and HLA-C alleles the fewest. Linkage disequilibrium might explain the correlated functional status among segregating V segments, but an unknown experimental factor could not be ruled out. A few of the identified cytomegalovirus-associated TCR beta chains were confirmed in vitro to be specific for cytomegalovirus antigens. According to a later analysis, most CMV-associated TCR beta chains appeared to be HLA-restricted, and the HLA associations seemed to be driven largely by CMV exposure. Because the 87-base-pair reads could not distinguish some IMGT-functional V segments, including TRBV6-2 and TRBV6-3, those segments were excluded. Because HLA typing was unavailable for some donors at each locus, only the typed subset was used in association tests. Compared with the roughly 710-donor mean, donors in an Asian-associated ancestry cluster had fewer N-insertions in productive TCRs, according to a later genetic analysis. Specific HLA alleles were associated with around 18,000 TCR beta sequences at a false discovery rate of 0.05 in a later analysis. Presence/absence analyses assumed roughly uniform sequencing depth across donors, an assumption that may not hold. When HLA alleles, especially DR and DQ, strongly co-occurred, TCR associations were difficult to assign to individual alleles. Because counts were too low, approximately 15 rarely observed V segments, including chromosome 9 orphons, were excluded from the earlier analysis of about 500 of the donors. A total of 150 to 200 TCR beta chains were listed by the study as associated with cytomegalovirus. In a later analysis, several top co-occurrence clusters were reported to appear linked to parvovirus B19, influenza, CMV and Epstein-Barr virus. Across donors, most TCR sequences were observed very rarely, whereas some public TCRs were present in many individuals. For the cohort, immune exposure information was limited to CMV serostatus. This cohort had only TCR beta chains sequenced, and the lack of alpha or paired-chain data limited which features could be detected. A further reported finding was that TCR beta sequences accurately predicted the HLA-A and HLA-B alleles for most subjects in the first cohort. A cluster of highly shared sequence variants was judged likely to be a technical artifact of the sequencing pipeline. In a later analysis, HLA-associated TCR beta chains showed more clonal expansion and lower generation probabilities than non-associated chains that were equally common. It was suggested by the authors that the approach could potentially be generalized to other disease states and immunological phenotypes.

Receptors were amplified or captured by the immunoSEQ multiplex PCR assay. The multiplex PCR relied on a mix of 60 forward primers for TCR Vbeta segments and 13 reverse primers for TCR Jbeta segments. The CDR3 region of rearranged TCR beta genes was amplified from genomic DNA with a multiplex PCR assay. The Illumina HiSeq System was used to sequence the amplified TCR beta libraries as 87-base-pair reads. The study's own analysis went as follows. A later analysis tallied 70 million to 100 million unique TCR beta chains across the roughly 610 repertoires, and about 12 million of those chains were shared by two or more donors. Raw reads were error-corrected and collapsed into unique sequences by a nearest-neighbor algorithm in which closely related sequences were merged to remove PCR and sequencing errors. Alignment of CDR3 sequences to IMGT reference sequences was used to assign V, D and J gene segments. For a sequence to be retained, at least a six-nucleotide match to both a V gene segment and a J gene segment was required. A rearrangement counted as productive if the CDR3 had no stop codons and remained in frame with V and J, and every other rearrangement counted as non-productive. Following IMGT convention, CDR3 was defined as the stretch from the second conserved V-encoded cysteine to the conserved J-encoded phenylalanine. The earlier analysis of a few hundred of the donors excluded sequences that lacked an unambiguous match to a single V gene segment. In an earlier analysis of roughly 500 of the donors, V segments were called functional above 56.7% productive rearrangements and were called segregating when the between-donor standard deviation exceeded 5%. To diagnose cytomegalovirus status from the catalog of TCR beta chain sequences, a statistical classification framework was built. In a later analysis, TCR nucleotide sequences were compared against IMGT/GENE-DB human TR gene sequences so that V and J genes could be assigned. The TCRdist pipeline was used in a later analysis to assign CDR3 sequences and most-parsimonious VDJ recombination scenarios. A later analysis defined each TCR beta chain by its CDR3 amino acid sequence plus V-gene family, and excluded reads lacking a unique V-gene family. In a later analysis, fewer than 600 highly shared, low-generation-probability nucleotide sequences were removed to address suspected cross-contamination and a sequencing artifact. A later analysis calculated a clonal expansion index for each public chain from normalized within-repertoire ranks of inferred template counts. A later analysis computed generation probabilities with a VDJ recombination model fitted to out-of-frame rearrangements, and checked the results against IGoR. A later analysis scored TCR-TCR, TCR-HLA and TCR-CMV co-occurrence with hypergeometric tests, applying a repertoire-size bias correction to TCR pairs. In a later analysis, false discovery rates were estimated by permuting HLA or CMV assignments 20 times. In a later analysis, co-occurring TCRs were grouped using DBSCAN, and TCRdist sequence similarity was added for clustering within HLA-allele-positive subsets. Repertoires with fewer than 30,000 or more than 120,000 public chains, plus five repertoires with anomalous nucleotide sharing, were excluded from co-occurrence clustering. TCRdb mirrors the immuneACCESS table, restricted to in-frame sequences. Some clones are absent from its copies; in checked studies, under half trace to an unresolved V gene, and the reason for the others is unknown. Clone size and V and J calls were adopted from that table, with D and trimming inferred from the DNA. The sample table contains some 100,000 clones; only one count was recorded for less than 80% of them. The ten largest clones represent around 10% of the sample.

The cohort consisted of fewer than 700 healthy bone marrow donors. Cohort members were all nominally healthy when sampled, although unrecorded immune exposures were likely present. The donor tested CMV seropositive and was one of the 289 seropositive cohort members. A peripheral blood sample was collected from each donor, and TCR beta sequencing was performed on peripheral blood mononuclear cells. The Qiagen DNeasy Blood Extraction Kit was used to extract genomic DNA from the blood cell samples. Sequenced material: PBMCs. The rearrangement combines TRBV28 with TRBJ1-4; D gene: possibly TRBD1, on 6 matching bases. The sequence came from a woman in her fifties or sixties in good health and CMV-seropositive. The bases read TGTGCCAGCAGTTTTTCGACAGGTAATGAAAAACTGTTTTTT. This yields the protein CASSFSTGNEKLFF.